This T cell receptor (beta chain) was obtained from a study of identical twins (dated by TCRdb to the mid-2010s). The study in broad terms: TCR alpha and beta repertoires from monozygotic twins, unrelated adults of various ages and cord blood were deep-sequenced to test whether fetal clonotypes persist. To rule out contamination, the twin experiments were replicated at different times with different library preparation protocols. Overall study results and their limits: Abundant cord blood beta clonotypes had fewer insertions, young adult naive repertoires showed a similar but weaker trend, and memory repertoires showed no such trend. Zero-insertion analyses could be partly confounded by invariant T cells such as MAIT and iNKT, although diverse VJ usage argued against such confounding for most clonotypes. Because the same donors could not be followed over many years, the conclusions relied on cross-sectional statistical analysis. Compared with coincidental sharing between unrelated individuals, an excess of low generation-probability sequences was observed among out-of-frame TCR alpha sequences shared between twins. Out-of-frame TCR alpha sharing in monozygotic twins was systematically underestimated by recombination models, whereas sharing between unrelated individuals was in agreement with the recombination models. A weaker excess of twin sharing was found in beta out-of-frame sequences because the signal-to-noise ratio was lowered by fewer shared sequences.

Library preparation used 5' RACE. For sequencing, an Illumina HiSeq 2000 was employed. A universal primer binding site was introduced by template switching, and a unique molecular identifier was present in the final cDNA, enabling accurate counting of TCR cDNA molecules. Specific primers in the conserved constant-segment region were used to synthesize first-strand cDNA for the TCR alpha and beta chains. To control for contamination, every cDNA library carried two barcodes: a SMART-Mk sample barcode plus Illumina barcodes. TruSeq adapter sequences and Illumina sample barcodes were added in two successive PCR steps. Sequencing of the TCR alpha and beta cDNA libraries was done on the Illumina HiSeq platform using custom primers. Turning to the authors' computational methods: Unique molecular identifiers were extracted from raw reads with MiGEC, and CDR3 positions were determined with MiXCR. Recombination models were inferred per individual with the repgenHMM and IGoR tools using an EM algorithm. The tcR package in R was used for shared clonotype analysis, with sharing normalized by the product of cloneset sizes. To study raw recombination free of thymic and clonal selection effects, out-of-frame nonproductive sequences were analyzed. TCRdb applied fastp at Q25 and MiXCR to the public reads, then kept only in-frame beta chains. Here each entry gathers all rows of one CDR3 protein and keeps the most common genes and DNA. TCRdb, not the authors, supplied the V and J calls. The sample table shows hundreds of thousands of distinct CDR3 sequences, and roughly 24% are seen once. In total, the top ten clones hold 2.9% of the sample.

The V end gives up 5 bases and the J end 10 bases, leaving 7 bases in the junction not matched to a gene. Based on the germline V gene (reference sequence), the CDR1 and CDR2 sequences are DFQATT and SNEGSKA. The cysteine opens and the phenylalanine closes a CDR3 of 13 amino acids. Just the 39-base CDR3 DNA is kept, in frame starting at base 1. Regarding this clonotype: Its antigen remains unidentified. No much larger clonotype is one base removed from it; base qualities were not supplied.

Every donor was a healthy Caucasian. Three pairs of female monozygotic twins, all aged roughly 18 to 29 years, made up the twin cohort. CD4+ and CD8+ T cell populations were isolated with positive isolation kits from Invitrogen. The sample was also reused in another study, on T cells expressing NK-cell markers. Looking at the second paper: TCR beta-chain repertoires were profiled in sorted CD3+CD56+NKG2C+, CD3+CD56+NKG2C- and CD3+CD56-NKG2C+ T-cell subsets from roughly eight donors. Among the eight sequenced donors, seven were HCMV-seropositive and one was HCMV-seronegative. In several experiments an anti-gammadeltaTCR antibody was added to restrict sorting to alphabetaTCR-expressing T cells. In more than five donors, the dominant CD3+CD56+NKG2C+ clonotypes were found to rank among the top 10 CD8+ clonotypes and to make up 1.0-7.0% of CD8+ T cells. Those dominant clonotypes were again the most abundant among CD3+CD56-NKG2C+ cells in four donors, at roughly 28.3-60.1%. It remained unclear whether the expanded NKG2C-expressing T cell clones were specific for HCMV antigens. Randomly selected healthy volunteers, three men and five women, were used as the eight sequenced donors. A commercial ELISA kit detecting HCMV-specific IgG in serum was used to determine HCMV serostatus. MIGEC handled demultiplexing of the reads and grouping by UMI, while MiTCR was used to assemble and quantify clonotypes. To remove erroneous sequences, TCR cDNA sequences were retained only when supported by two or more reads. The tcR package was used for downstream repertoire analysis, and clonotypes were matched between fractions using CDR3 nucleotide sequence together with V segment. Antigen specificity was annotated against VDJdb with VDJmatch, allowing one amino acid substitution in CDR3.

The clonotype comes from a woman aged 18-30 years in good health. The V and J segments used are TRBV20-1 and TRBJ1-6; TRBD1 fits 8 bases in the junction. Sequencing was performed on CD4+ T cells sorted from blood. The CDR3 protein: CSALTGVGSPLHF. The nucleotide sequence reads TGCAGTGCTTTGACAGGGGTAGGATCACCCCTCCACTTT.